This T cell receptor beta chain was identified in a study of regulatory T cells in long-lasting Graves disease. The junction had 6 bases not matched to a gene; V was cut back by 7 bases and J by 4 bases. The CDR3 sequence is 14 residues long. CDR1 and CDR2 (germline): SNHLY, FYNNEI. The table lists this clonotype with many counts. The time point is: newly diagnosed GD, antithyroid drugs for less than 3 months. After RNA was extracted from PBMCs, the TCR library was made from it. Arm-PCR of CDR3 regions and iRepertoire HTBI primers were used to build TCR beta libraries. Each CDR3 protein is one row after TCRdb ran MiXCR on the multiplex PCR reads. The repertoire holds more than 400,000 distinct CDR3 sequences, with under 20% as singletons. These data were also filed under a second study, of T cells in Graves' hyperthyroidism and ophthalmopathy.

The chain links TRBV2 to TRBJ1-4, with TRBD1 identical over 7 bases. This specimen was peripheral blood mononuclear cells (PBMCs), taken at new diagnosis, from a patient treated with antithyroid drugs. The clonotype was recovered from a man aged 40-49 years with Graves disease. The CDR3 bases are TGTGCCAGCACCCTGACAGGGATTAATGAAAAACTGTTTTTT. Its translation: CASTLTGINEKLFF. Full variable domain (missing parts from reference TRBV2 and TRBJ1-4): EPEVTQTPSHQVTQMGQEVILRCVPISNHLYFYWYRQILGQKVEFLVSFYNNEISEKSEIFDDQFSVERPDGSNFTLKIRSTKLEDSAMYFCASTLTGINEKLFFGSGTQLSVL.